This TCR beta chain was sequenced in a study of CD8+ T cells in alopecia areata. Study-level results: Elevated clonality characterized lesional scalp relative to normal scalp, particularly in alopecia totalis/universalis.

RNA was extracted and reverse transcribed into cDNA as the sequencing template. The assay was immunoSEQ multiplex PCR, and TCRdb's table has in-frame clones only and misses some. The repertoire holds 100,000 to 130,000 clones, with 58% as singletons. CDR1 and CDR2 (germline): MGHRA, YSYEKL. The CDR3 has 15 amino acids. V was pared by 2 bases and J by 2 bases, with 12 bases between. Note on this clone: Its antigen is not identified.

The source material was NKG2D-low CD8+ T cells sorted from blood. The chain links TRBV4-1 to TRBJ2-5; tentatively, D is TRBD2 (6 bases). This TCR was recovered from a human donor with alopecia areata. The CDR3 here is CASSQTGLPQETQYF. Here the CDR3 DNA reads TGCGCCAGCAGCCAAACGGGACTCCCACAAGAGACCCAGTACTTC.